This T cell receptor beta chain was obtained from a study of cytomegalovirus exposure and HLA in healthy donors. The overall study: Clustering assigned about 79% of the approximately 370 genotyped donors to the Caucasian-associated ancestry cluster.

Germline V gene sequence: CDR1 MDHEN, CDR2 SYDVKM. The length of the CDR3 is 15 residues. Germline trimming cut 6 bases from V and 5 bases from J; bases unmatched to any gene: 9. A word on this clone: The antigen is undetermined.

Healthy bone marrow donors formed the donor group. Whole-study results and caveats: In an earlier analysis, about 87% or about 30%: the productive usage of most TCR beta V segments. There were a few CMV-associated chains whose specificity for CMV antigens was confirmed in vitro.

The PCR contained 60 Vbeta and 13 Jbeta primers. Some clones are missing from TCRdb's copy, which holds only in-frame ones; the method was immunoSEQ multiplex PCR. This sample has tens of thousands of clones, with 70% to 85% found just once. The TCR originated in a middle-aged man in good health and CMV-seronegative. This chain links TRBV28 with TRBJ2-3, with 9 bases aligning to TRBD1. Sequencing input: PBMCs. The CDR3 sequence is CASRPAGTGQDTQYF. The CDR3 DNA reads as TGTGCCAGCAGACCAGCCGGGACAGGGCAAGATACGCAGTATTTT.